The 14 T cell receptor beta chains below come from one sample, sequenced in a study of T cells after yellow fever vaccination. TCRdb reprocessed the 5' RACE reads with MiXCR, giving one entry per CDR3 protein. The table lists roughly 340,000 distinct CDR3 sequences, around 3.9% of them singletons. The specimen comprised PBMCs, sampled 5 days after the yellow fever booster vaccination. These receptors originate from a young man who received the YFV17D yellow fever vaccine.

This clonotype has just a few counts. The V gene is TRBV6-5, the J gene TRBJ1-3; a possible D gene is TRBD1 (5 bases). The ends were cut back, 9 bases at V and 0 bases at J, with 9 bases in the middle. This CDR3 region has 13 residues. Germline V gene sequence: CDR1 MNHEY, CDR2 SVGAGI. CDR3 in DNA: TGTGCCAGTCTGGGGACCTCTGGAAACACCATATATTTT. Amino acid sequence: CASLGTSGNTIYF.

This clonotype came up a few times. V gene TRBV30 combines with J gene TRBJ2-7; perhaps TRBD1 as D (6 bases). This CDR3 is built from 13 residues. Germline V gives CDR1 GTSNPN, CDR2 SVGIG (reference sequence). The germline V and J ends were trimmed by 5 bases and 4 bases, with 15 bases remaining between them. The CDR3 sequence: CAWDGTHGYEQYF. CDR3 DNA: TGTGCCTGGGACGGGACACACGGTTACGAGCAGTACTTC.

This clonotype was observed at least ten times. This chain connects TRBV12-3 or TRBV12-4 to TRBJ1-1; TRBD1 matches 8 bases. V gave up 6 bases and J gave up 1 base; unmatched junction bases: 4. This CDR3 comprises 14 residues. CDR3 sequence reads: CASRPDRGNTEAFF. DNA for the CDR3: TGTGCCAGCAGACCAGACAGGGGGAACACTGAAGCTTTCTTT.

CDR3: CASSRDIGVAETQYF. CDR3 coding DNA: TGTGCCAGCAGCAGGGACATCGGTGTCGCAGAGACCCAGTACTTC. The V call is TRBV5-5, the J call TRBJ2-5, with TRBD1 as a possible D gene (6 bases). Trimming left V 4 bases short and J 4 bases short, with 17 bases between. The CDR3 runs 15 residues. CDR1 and CDR2 from the germline V gene are SGHKS and YYEKEE (reference sequence).

The table lists this clonotype with many counts. The chain joins TRBV27 to TRBJ1-1; TRBD1 is a possible D gene (5 bases). The V gene's germline CDR1 is MNHEY and CDR2 SMNVEV (reference sequence). V lost 7 bases and J lost 8, with 11 bases in between. The CDR3 spans 11 residues. CDR3 DNA sequence: TGTGCCAGCACAGATCCAGGGGAAGCTTTCTTT. Its protein product is CASTDPGEAFF.

J is TRBJ2-1 and V is TRBV18; D is uncertain. Between the trimmed V and J ends, which lost 1 base and 0 bases, there was a span of 13 bases. CDR3 length: 17 residues. In germline, CDR1 is KGHSH, CDR2 LQKENI. As DNA, the CDR3 is TGTGCCAGCTCACCACAGCCGGGCTCAAGCTCCTACAATGAGCAGTTCTTC. Protein: CASSPQPGSSSYNEQFF.

This clonotype has more than one count but fewer than ten. The chain links TRBV18 to TRBJ2-7; the D gene is possibly TRBD1 (5 bases). The CDR3 sequence is 12 residues long. Germline V lookup: CDR1 KGHSH, CDR2 LQKENI. V was pared by 5 bases and J by 5 bases, with 10 bases between. In DNA, the CDR3 is TGTGCCAGCTCATTTGCCAGGGACGAGCAGTACTTC. Translating gives CASSFARDEQYF.

This clonotype came up many times. The chain carries TRBV10-3 and TRBJ2-7, with 9 bases fitting TRBD1. Germline values: CDR1 ENHRY, CDR2 SYGVKD. This CDR3 comprises 14 residues. J lost 1 base, V lost 10 bases, and 8 bases had no gene match. CDR3 sequence: CATQGAGQSYEQYV. The DNA for the CDR3 is TGTGCCACACAGGGGGCGGGTCAGTCCTACGAGCAGTACGTC.

The genes are TRBV5-1 and TRBJ1-1; no firm D call. The CDR3 totals 13 residues. CDR1 and CDR2 (germline): SGHRS, YFSETQ. The germline V and J ends were trimmed by 1 base and 1 base, with 5 bases remaining between them. CDR3 sequence: CASSLNQNTEAFF. The CDR3 DNA reads as TGCGCCAGCAGCTTGAACCAGAACACTGAAGCTTTCTTT. The full variable domain, its missing parts supplied by reference TRBV5-1 and TRBJ1-1, is KAGVTQTPRYLIKTRGQQVTLSCSPISGHRSVSWYQQTPGQGLQFLFEYFSETQRNKGNFPGRFSGRQFSNSRSEMNVSTLELGDSALYLCASSLNQNTEAFFGQGTRLTVV.

This clonotype appeared a few times. This sequence joins TRBV25-1 and TRBJ2-1; TRBD2 aligns across 10 bases. V shed 9 bases and J 8 bases; nucleotides not matched to a gene: 19. The V gene's germline CDR1 is MGHDK and CDR2 SYGVNS. The CDR3 consists of 17 residues. The CDR3 region has the DNA TGTGCCAGGCCGGGTAGGAGGATAACTAGCGGGGTCGATGAGCAGTTCTTC. Its translation is CARPGRRITSGVDEQFF. Full variable domain (missing parts from reference TRBV25-1 and TRBJ2-1): EADIYQTPRYLVIGTGKKITLECSQTMGHDKMYWYQQDPGMELHLIHYSYGVNSTEKGDLSSESTVSRIRTEHFPLTLESARPSHTSQYLCARPGRRITSGVDEQFFGPGTRLTVL.

This clonotype appeared many times. V usage is TRBV4-1 and J usage is TRBJ1-2, with D unclear. The CDR3 has 15 amino acids. The germline CDR1 and CDR2 sequences are MGHRA and YSYEKL. Trimming removed 4 bases at V and 3 bases at J, with 15 bases between. The CDR3: CASSRESTSYYGYTF. CDR3 DNA sequence: TGCGCCAGCAGCCGCGAATCCACCAGCTACTATGGCTACACCTTC.

The chain recombines TRBV7-2 with TRBJ2-5; 11 bases match TRBD2. This CDR3 is 16 amino acids long. V shed 5 bases, J shed 6 bases, and the junction held 11 bases outside the gene matches. Germline values: CDR1 SGHTA, CDR2 FQGNSA. In DNA, the CDR3 is TGTGCCAGCAGCCTATTTAGCGGGGGGGCCTGGAAGACCCAGTACTTC. It translates to CASSLFSGGAWKTQYF.

This clonotype was found once. In nucleotides, the CDR3 is TGTGCCAGCAGCTTGATCGGGGGAGGAGCTTTCTTT. Its translation is CASSLIGGGAFF. The gene calls are TRBV5-5 and TRBJ1-1, with D possibly matching TRBD1 (5 bases). V was shortened by 1 base and J by 10 bases, with 11 bases between the two germline ends. Germline CDR1 SGHKS, CDR2 YYEKEE (reference sequence). The CDR3 is made up of 12 amino acids.

In this sample, this clonotype turned up many times. V gene TRBV5-5 combines with J gene TRBJ2-3; no firm D call. V lost 4 bases and J lost 5, with 8 bases in between. The CDR3 covers 12 residues. The germline V gene has CDR1 SGHKS and CDR2 YYEKEE (reference sequence). The DNA for the CDR3 is TGTGCCAGCAGCCAAGTAGGAGATACGCAGTATTTT. It yields the protein CASSQVGDTQYF.